This record covers a single T cell receptor (beta chain). The CDR3 contains 15 residues. J lost 5 bases, V lost 3 bases, and 6 bases had no gene match. The germline CDR1 and CDR2 sequences are MDHEN and SYDVKM. TCRdb keeps only in-frame clones here, not all; method: immunoSEQ multiplex PCR. The sample shows roughly 59,000 clones, 95% of them seen only once. This specimen belongs to a study of cytomegalovirus exposure and HLA in healthy donors. This chain links TRBV28 with TRBJ1-5; 8 bases are shared with TRBD1. The clonotype was recovered from a woman under 30 in good health and CMV-seropositive. Material: PBMCs. This chain's CDR3 is CASSFQGARYQPQHF. The CDR3, as DNA: TGTGCCAGCAGTTTTCAGGGGGCTAGGTATCAGCCCCAGCATTTT.